Given below is one TCR beta chain in context. The sample is drawn from a study of cytomegalovirus exposure and HLA in healthy donors. With 60 Vbeta and 13 Jbeta primers, the PCR was carried out. Original processing notes: A follow-up analysis tallied 86 million or so unique TCR beta chains, roughly 11 million shared. The assay was immunoSEQ multiplex PCR, and TCRdb's table has in-frame clones only and misses some. V, J and clone size are those of that table, while D and trimming were read from the DNA. The sample shows some 170,000 clones, around 81% of them seen only once. This CDR3 has 12 amino acids. Germline loops: CDR1 SEHNR, CDR2 FQNEAQ (reference sequence). Trimming took off 3 bases at V and 7 bases at J, with 10 bases between the two ends. Though probably carrying unrecorded immune exposures, donors were nominally healthy at sampling.

Sequenced sample: PBMCs. The source is a young woman in good health and CMV-seropositive. V usage is TRBV7-9 and J usage is TRBJ2-7; D is perhaps TRBD1 (6 bases). The CDR3 reads CASSFRGDEQYF. The CDR3 nucleotides read TGTGCCAGCAGCTTCAGGGGCGATGAGCAGTACTTC.